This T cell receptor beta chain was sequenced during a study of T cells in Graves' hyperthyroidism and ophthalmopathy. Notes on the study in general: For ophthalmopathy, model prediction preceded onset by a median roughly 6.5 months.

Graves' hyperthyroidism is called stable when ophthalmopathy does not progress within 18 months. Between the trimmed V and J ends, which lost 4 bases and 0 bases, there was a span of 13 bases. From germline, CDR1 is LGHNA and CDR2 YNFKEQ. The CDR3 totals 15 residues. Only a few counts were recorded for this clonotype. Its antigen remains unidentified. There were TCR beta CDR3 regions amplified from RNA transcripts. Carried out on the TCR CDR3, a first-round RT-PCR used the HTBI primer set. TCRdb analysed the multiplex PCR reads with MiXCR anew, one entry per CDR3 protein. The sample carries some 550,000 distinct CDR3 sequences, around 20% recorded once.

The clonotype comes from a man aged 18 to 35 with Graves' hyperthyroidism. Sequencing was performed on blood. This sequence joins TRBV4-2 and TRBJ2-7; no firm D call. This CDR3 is CASSRSADSSYEQYF. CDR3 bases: TGTGCCAGCAGCCGATCTGCGGATAGCTCCTACGAGCAGTACTTC.